A single sample is the source of the 24 T cell receptor beta chains below, sequenced in a study of CXCR3-negative and CXCR3-positive naive CD8 T cells. Study-wide findings and caveats: For CXCR3-positive naive cells, TRB CDR3s were more hydrophobic than those of CXCR3-negative naive cells.

The study made its TRB cDNA libraries by 5' RACE, adding UMI labels. Following a re-call of the 5' RACE reads, TCRdb has one entry per CDR3 protein and lacks DNA. This sample carries tens of thousands of distinct CDR3 sequences, with about 0.62% going to the ten biggest clones. No antigen is known for these receptors. Sequencing was done on a sample of naive CXCR3+ CD8+ T cells from blood. Sample subset: CD45RO-CCR7+CD27+CD95- naive CD8+ T cells expressing CXCR3 (TNR3+). The receptors here all came from a human donor in good health. Some clones in this sample may be carry-over from other donors' samples.

The rearrangement links TRBV19 to TRBJ1-5. Per the germline V gene, CDR1 is LNHDA and CDR2 is SQIVND (reference sequence). This CDR3 comprises 13 residues. The CDR3 protein is CASSLREDQPQHF.

The V and J genes are TRBV11-2 and TRBJ2-5; TCRdb picks TRBD2, but there is no DNA to check that call. Germline assignment: CDR1 SGHAT and CDR2 FQNNGV. The CDR3 extends over 15 amino acids. The CDR3 spells CASMGGSGGQETQYF.

The chain employs TRBV5-1 and TRBJ2-1; with no DNA, the TCRdb D assignment of TRBD2 cannot be verified. CDR3 length equals 22 residues. Germline V gives CDR1 SGHRS, CDR2 YFSETQ. CDR3 region: CASSHPGGPGLAGSQPYNEQFF. Filled out from reference TRBV5-1 and TRBJ2-1, the complete variable domain reads KAGVTQTPRYLIKTRGQQVTLSCSPISGHRSVSWYQQTPGQGLQFLFEYFSETQRNKGNFPGRFSGRQFSNSRSEMNVSTLELGDSALYLCASSHPGGPGLAGSQPYNEQFFGPGTRLTVL.

The chain carries TRBV29-1 and TRBJ1-2. Germline V gives CDR1 SQVTM, CDR2 ANQGSEA. The CDR3 runs 12 residues. The CDR3 here is CSVPEGDYGYTF.

The chain uses TRBV27 and TRBJ2-6. The CDR3 is made up of 13 amino acids. The V gene's germline CDR1 is MNHEY and CDR2 SMNVEV (reference sequence). CDR3 loop: CASSYSGANVLTF.

The V call is TRBV30, the J call TRBJ1-2; TCRdb's D gene call, TRBD1, goes unchecked for lack of DNA. CDR1 and CDR2 (germline): GTSNPN, SVGIG (reference sequence). This CDR3 contains 15 residues. The CDR3 here is CAWGTGTMANYGYTF.

The chain combines TRBV23-1 with TRBJ2-7; the TCRdb call, TRBD1, lacks DNA for checking. TRBV23-1 is assigned to the ORF class and has an uncertain function. The CDR3 covers 17 residues. The CDR3 here is CASSQSLDRGDDYEQYF.

The rearrangement links TRBV20-1 to TRBJ1-2. Germline V gene sequence: CDR1 DFQATT, CDR2 SNEGSKA (reference sequence). There are 12 residues in the CDR3. The CDR3 loop is CSAIAPNYGYTF.

The chain is built from TRBV19 and TRBJ1-1. The CDR3 is 11 amino acids. Germline V lookup: CDR1 LNHDA, CDR2 SQIVND (reference sequence). Here the CDR3 reads CASTSGYAAFF. The variable domain in full, with the rest retrieved from reference TRBV19 and TRBJ1-1, is DGGITQSPKYLFRKEGQNVTLSCEQNLNHDAMYWYRQDPGQGLRLIYYSQIVNDFQKGDIAEGYSVSREKKESFPLTVTSAQKNPTAFYLCASTSGYAAFFGQGTRLTVV.

The chain links TRBV12-3 or TRBV12-4 to TRBJ1-5; no DNA is available, so the TRBD1 call from TCRdb remains unchecked. The CDR3 totals 15 residues. This CDR3 is CASSFFSRVNQPQHF.

The gene calls are TRBV13 and TRBJ1-2; lacking DNA, the TRBD1 call made by TCRdb goes unchecked. This CDR3 has 15 amino acids. Germline CDR1 and CDR2: PRHDT and FYEKMQ (reference sequence). The CDR3 protein is CASSLGDRGLDGYTF.

The chain carries TRBV4-2 and TRBJ2-1. This CDR3 has 13 residues. Germline V lookup: CDR1 LGHNA, CDR2 YNFKEQ. This chain's CDR3 is CASSQDADNEQFF.

J is TRBJ2-3 and V is TRBV7-2; TCRdb gives TRBD2 as the D gene, but with no DNA this cannot be confirmed. Per the germline V gene, CDR1 is SGHTA and CDR2 is FQGNSA. The CDR3 covers 16 residues. This chain's CDR3 is CASSLVLAGNTDTQYF.

The chain has TRBV6-2 or TRBV6-3 and TRBJ2-1; lacking DNA, the TRBD1 call made by TCRdb goes unchecked. The CDR3 is 16 amino acids. CDR1 MNHEY and CDR2 SVGEGT come from the germline V gene. The CDR3 reads CASNKVRGPGSDEQFF.

The chain couples TRBV15 to TRBJ2-3; the TCRdb call, TRBD2, lacks DNA for checking. The CDR3 sequence is 21 residues long. Germline CDR1 LNHNV, CDR2 YYDKDF (reference sequence). CDR3 protein: CATSRVLGTSPPGVGTDTQYF.

The chain is built from TRBV6-2 or TRBV6-3 and TRBJ1-1; without DNA, the TCRdb call of TRBD1 cannot be checked. From germline, CDR1 is MNHEY and CDR2 SVGEGT. CDR3 length: 13 amino acids. The chain's CDR3 is CASRTGMGTEAFF.

The chain joins TRBV25-1 to TRBJ2-5; with no DNA, the TCRdb D assignment of TRBD2 cannot be verified. This CDR3 is 16 amino acids long. The germline CDR1 and CDR2 sequences are MGHDK and SYGVNS. The CDR3: CASSEFGRVEQETQYF. Full variable domain (rest looked up from reference TRBV25-1 and TRBJ2-5): EADIYQTPRYLVIGTGKKITLECSQTMGHDKMYWYQQDPGMELHLIHYSYGVNSTEKGDLSSESTVSRIRTEHFPLTLESARPSHTSQYLCASSEFGRVEQETQYFGPGTRLLVL.

This chain connects TRBV5-6 to TRBJ1-6; with no DNA, the TCRdb D assignment of TRBD1 cannot be verified. The CDR3 consists of 13 residues. CDR1 SGHDT and CDR2 YYEEEE come from the germline V gene. Here the CDR3 reads CASSTSGGGPLHF.

V is TRBV20-1 and J is TRBJ2-3; the D call from TCRdb, TRBD1, cannot be confirmed without DNA. The germline gives CDR1 DFQATT, CDR2 SNEGSKA (reference sequence). There are 18 residues in the CDR3. The CDR3: CSASGTGETVGYTDTQYF.

The V and J genes are TRBV20-1 and TRBJ2-1. The CDR3 runs to 14 residues. CDR1 is DFQATT, CDR2 SNEGSKA, per germline (reference sequence). The CDR3 loop reads CSAPLGGPNNEQFF.

The chain recombines TRBV29-1 with TRBJ1-2; TCRdb's assignment of TRBD1 cannot be checked, as there is no DNA. The CDR3 totals 14 residues. Germline assignment: CDR1 SQVTM and CDR2 ANQGSEA. This chain's CDR3 is CSVREGGTGIGYTF.

The chain couples TRBV5-1 to TRBJ2-1; TCRdb's assignment of TRBD1 cannot be checked, as there is no DNA. Germline CDR1 SGHRS, CDR2 YFSETQ. The length of the CDR3 is 16 residues. The CDR3 sequence is CASSMWGVIVDNEQFF.

The chain links TRBV28 to TRBJ2-7; TCRdb designates TRBD1, a call that cannot be tested without DNA. The germline gives CDR1 MDHEN, CDR2 SYDVKM. This CDR3 contains 14 residues. The chain's CDR3 is CASSYRGFFYEQYF.

The V call is TRBV2, the J call TRBJ1-4. The CDR3 runs to 14 residues. Germline V CDR1 and CDR2: SNHLY, FYNNEI. The CDR3 loop is CASSVSGYEEKLFF.